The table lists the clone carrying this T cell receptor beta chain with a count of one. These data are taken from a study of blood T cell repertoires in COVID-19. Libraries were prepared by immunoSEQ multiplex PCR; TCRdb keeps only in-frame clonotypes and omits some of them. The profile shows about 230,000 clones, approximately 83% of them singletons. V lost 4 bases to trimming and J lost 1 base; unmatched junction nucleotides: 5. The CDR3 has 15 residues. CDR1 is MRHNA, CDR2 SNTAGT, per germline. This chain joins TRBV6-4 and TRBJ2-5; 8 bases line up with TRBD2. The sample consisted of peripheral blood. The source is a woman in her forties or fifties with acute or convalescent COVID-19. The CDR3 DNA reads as TGTGCCAGCAGTGTAGGCGGGGGGACCCAAGAGACCCAGTACTTC. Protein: CASSVGGGTQETQYF.